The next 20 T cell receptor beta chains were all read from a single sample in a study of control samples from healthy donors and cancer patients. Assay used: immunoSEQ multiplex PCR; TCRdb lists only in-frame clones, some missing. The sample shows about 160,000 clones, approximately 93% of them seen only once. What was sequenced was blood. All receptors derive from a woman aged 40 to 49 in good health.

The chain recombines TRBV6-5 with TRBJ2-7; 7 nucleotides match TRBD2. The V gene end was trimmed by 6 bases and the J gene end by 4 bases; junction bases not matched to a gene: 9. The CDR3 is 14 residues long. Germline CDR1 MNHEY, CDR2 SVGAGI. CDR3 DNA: TGTGCCAGCAGAGCCGGGGGGACGGATTACGAGCAGTACTTC. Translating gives CASRAGGTDYEQYF.

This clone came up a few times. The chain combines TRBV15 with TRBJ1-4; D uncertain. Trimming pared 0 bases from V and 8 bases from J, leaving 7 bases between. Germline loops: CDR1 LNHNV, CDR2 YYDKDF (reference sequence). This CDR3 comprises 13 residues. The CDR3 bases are TGTGCCACCAGCAGAGATCGACGGGAAAAACTGTTTTTT. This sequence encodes CATSRDRREKLFF.

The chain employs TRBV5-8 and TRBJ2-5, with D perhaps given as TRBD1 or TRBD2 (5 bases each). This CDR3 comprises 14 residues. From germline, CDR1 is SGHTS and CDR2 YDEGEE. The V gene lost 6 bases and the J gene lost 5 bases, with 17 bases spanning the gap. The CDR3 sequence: CASTYGTTRETQYF. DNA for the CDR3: TGTGCCAGCACCTATGGGACGACGAGGGAGACCCAGTACTTC.

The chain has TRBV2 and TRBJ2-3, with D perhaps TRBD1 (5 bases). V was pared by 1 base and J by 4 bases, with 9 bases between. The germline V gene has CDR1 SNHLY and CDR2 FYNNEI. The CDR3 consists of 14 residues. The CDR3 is CASSEDRQADTQYF. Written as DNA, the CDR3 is TGTGCCAGCAGTGAAGACAGGCAAGCAGATACGCAGTATTTT.

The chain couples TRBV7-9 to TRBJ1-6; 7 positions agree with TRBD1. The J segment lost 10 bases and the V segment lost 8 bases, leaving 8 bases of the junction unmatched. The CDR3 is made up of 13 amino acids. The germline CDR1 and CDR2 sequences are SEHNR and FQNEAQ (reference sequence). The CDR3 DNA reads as TGTGCCAGCGAACAGGGGAGACGATCACCCCTCCACTTT. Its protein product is CASEQGRRSPLHF. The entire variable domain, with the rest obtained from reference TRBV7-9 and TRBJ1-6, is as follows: DTGVSQNPRHKITKRGQNVTFRCDPISEHNRLYWYRQTLGQGPEFLTYFQNEAQLEKSRLLSDRFSAERPKGSFSTLEIQRTEQGDSAMYLCASEQGRRSPLHFGNGTRLTVT.

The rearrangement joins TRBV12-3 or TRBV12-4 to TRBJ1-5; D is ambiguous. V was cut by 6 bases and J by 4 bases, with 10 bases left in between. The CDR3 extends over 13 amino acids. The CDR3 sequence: CASSYTRNQPQHF. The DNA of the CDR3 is TGTGCCAGCAGCTACACTCGTAATCAGCCCCAGCATTTT.

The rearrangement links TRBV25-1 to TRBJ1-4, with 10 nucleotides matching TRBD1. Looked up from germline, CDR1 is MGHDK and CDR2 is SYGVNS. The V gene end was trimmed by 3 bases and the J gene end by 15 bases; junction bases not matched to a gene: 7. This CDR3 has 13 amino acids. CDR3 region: CASSEGDRGRVFF. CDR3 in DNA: TGTGCCAGCAGTGAGGGAGACAGGGGGCGGGTGTTTTTT.

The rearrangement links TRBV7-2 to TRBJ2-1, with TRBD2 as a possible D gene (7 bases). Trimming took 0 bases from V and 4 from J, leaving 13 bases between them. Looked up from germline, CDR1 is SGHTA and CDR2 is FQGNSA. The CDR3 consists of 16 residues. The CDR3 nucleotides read TGTGCCAGCAGCTTAGCGGGGGGGCGAGCTTACAATGAGCAGTTCTTC. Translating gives CASSLAGGRAYNEQFF.

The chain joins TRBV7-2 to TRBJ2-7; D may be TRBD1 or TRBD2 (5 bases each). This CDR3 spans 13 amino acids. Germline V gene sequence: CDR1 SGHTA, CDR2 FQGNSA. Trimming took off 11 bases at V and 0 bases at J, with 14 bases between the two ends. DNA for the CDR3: TGTGCCTCACGGGGACGGGGCTCCTACGAGCAGTACTTC. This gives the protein CASRGRGSYEQYF.

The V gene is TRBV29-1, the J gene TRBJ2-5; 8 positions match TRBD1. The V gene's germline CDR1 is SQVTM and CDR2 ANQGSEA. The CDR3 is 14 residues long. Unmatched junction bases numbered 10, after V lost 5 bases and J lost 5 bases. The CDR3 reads CSVRTGSLGETQYF. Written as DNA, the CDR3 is TGCAGCGTTAGGACAGGGTCGTTAGGCGAGACCCAGTACTTC.

CDR3 nucleotides: TGTGCCAGCAGCATAGACGGCCGCTATGGCTACACCTTC. It codes for CASSIDGRYGYTF. J is TRBJ1-2 and V is TRBV7-9; D is unresolved. Germline CDR1 reads SEHNR; CDR2 reads FQNEAQ (reference sequence). The CDR3 length is 13 residues. Trimming cost V 5 bases and J 4 bases, with 11 bases left between them.

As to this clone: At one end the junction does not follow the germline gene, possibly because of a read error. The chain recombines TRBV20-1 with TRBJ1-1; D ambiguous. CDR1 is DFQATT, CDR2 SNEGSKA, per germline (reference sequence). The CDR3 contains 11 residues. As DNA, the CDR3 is TGCAGTGCTCAAAGATCACGGAGTCCCGACTTT. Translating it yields CSAQRSRSPDF.

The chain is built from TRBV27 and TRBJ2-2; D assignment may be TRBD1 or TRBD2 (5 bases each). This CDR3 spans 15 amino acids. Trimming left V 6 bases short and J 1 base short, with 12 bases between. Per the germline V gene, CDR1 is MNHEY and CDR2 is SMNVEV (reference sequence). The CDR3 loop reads CASRPGTENTGELFF. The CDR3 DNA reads TGTGCCAGCAGACCTGGGACGGAGAACACCGGGGAGCTGTTTTTT.

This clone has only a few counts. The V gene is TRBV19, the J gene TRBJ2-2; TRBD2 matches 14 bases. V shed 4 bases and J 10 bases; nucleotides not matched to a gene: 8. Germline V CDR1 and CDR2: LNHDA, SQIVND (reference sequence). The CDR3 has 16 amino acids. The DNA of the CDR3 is TGTGCCAGTAGTACGAGACTAGCGGGAGGGTATCAGGAGCTGTTTTTT. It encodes CASSTRLAGGYQELFF.

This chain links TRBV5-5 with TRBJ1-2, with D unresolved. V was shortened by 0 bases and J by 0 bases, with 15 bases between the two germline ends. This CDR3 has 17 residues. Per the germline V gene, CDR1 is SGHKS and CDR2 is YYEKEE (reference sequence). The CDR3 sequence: CASSLAQFRMANYGYTF. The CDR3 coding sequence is TGTGCCAGCAGCTTGGCCCAATTTCGAATGGCTAACTATGGCTACACCTTC. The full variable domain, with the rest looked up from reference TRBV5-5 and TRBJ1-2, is DAGVTQSPTHLIKTRGQQVTLRCSPISGHKSVSWYQQVLGQGPQFIFQYYEKEERGRGNFPDRFSARQFPNYSSELNVNALLLGDSALYLCASSLAQFRMANYGYTFGSGTRLTVV.

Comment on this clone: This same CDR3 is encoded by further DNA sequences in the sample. The CDR3 loop is CASSLGTVNTEAFF. The DNA for the CDR3 is TGCGCCAGCAGCTTGGGGACAGTGAACACTGAAGCTTTCTTT. This rearrangement joins TRBV5-1 to TRBJ1-1, with D maybe TRBD1 (6 bases). There are 14 residues in the CDR3. The V end was cut by 0 bases, the J end by 0 bases, with 6 bases between. Germline V lookup: CDR1 SGHRS, CDR2 YFSETQ.

The CDR3, as DNA: TGTGCCAGCAGCATTGGGGACAGGGACATGAACTACTATGGCTACACCTTC. The encoded protein is CASSIGDRDMNYYGYTF. The chain uses TRBV5-6 and TRBJ1-2, with TRBD1 identical over 9 bases. This CDR3 has 17 residues. V shed 4 bases, J shed 3 bases, and the junction held 13 bases outside the gene matches. From germline, CDR1 is SGHDT and CDR2 YYEEEE.

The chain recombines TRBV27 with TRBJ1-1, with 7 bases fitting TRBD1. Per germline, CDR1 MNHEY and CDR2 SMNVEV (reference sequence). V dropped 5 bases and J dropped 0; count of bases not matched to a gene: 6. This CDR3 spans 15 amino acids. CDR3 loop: CASSQKQGLNTEAFF. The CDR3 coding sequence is TGTGCCAGCAGTCAGAAACAGGGGTTGAACACTGAAGCTTTCTTT.

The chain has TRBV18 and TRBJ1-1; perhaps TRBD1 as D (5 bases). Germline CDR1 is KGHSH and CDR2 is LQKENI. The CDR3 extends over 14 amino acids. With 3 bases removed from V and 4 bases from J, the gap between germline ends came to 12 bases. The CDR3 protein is CASSPNQGSTEAFF. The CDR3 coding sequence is TGTGCCAGCTCACCGAATCAGGGAAGCACTGAAGCTTTCTTT.

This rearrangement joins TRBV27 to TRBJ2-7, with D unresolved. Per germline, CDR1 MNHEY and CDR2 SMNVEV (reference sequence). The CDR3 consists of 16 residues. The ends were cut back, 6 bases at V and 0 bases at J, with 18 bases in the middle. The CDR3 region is CASRLSLAGLSYEQYF. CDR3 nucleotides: TGTGCCAGCAGACTCTCCCTGGCAGGCCTCTCCTACGAGCAGTACTTC.